This TCR beta chain was profiled in a study of cytomegalovirus exposure and HLA in healthy donors. Germline V lookup: CDR1 GTSNPN, CDR2 SVGIG (reference sequence). J gave up 6 bases and V 3 bases, and 3 bases lay outside the gene matches. The CDR3 sequence is 12 residues long. PCR used 60 Vbeta primers and 13 Jbeta primers. Method: immunoSEQ multiplex PCR; TCRdb's copy keeps in-frame clones and lacks some. The table shows roughly 200,000 clones, with around 85% occurring only once. Study-wide points: As a later analysis showed, several of the most significant clusters appeared to be linked to common viral pathogens.

With regard to this clone: Its antigen is undetermined.

The clonotype originates from a man aged 50-60 years in good health and CMV-seronegative. Sequencing input: PBMCs. The chain joins TRBV30 to TRBJ2-3; TRBD2 agrees at 7 bases. The CDR3 protein is CAWRASGDTQYF. CDR3 nucleotide sequence: TGTGCCTGGAGAGCTAGCGGTGATACGCAGTATTTT.